Following are 28 T cell receptor beta chains from one sample sequenced in a study of T cells after yellow fever vaccination. TCRdb re-called the 5' RACE reads with MiXCR, one entry per CDR3 protein. The table lists about 210,000 distinct CDR3 sequences, 3% to 3.5% of them singletons. The sequenced sample was CD4+ T cells sorted from PBMCs, obtained 10 days after the yellow fever booster vaccination. Source of these receptors: a man in his late teens or twenties who received the YFV17D yellow fever vaccine.

This clonotype appeared a few times. The chain joins TRBV28 to TRBJ2-4, with TRBD2 identical over 8 bases. J was trimmed by 3 bases and V by 5 bases; bases with no gene match: 9. CDR1 and CDR2 (germline): MDHEN, SYDVKM. The CDR3 has 16 residues. CDR3 sequence reads: CASSLPGGGGKNIQYF. The CDR3 nucleotides read TGTGCCAGCAGTCTCCCGGGGGGGGGCGGCAAAAACATTCAGTACTTC.

This clonotype occurred a few times. J is TRBJ2-6 and V is TRBV5-5; no firm D call. V lost 5 bases and J 3 bases, leaving 6 bases between the germline ends. Looked up from germline, CDR1 is SGHKS and CDR2 is YYEKEE (reference sequence). The CDR3 is made up of 13 amino acids. DNA for the CDR3: TGTGCCAGCAGAGTGGATGGGGCCAACGTCCTGACTTTC. Its protein product is CASRVDGANVLTF.

At least ten counts were recorded for this clonotype. The genes are TRBV20-1 and TRBJ1-1; D gene ambiguous. Germline assignment: CDR1 DFQATT and CDR2 SNEGSKA (reference sequence). The length of the CDR3 is 11 residues. The V and J ends lost 5 bases and 3 bases respectively, with 7 bases between them. For the CDR3, the DNA is TGCAGTGCTCCTGGGTACACTGAAGCTTTCTTT. Protein product: CSAPGYTEAFF.

This clonotype was recorded at least ten times. This chain links TRBV5-1 with TRBJ2-2; D gene unclear. From germline, CDR1 is SGHRS and CDR2 YFSETQ. The CDR3 covers 15 residues. V shed 1 base and J shed 3 bases, with 10 bases lying between them. The CDR3 DNA reads TGCGCCAGCAGCTTGAATCCGGCAGACACCGGGGAGCTGTTTTTT. This translates into CASSLNPADTGELFF. Looking up the rest from reference TRBV5-1 and TRBJ2-2 gives the full variable domain: KAGVTQTPRYLIKTRGQQVTLSCSPISGHRSVSWYQQTPGQGLQFLFEYFSETQRNKGNFPGRFSGRQFSNSRSEMNVSTLELGDSALYLCASSLNPADTGELFFGEGSRLTVL.

The chain employs TRBV29-1 and TRBJ1-1, with 9 bases that match TRBD1. V lost 6 bases and J lost 5; bases outside the gene matches: 16. The germline CDR1 and CDR2 sequences are SQVTM and ANQGSEA. The CDR3 consists of 16 residues. Here the CDR3 DNA reads TGCAGCGTCAGGCTCCGGGACAGGGATTGGGGAACTGAAGCTTTCTTT. Residues: CSVRLRDRDWGTEAFF.

Many counts were recorded for this clonotype. V gene TRBV7-2 combines with J gene TRBJ2-5; D may be TRBD1 (5 bases). Germline CDR1 reads SGHTA; CDR2 reads FQGNSA. This CDR3 contains 15 residues. Trimming left V 1 base short and J 5 bases short, with 14 bases between. CDR3 loop: CASSLDYRRVETQYF. The CDR3 DNA follows: TGTGCCAGCAGCTTAGACTACAGGCGCGTGGAGACCCAGTACTTC.

This clonotype showed up many times. The CDR3 is CASSYSTNRGSDTQYF. For the CDR3, the DNA is TGTGCCAGCAGTTACTCGACGAACAGGGGGTCAGATACGCAGTATTTT. The chain links TRBV6-5 to TRBJ2-3; 8 bases agree with TRBD1. The CDR3 consists of 16 residues. Trimming at V came to 0 bases and at J to 4 bases, leaving 6 bases not matched to a gene. Germline CDR1 MNHEY, CDR2 SVGAGI.

This clonotype was found a few times. The rearrangement uses TRBV20-1 and TRBJ2-2; TRBD1 might be the D (6 bases). The germline V gene has CDR1 DFQATT and CDR2 SNEGSKA (reference sequence). Trimming pared 6 bases from V and 3 bases from J, leaving 14 bases between. The CDR3 is made up of 14 amino acids. In nucleotides, the CDR3 is TGCAGTGCCTCGTCAGGGGAATACACCGGGGAGCTGTTTTTT. Protein sequence: CSASSGEYTGELFF.

This clonotype was counted at least ten times. The chain has TRBV20-1 and TRBJ2-5; 7 nucleotides agree with TRBD2. The CDR3 is made up of 14 amino acids. In germline, CDR1 is DFQATT, CDR2 SNEGSKA (reference sequence). The junction had 8 bases not matched to a gene; V was cut back by 5 bases and J by 2 bases. The CDR3 sequence: CSAAGERIQETQYF. CDR3 coding DNA: TGCAGTGCTGCGGGGGAGAGGATTCAAGAGACCCAGTACTTC.

This clonotype came up many times. The chain recombines TRBV7-3 with TRBJ1-1; D remains ambiguous. Germline V gives CDR1 SGHTA, CDR2 FQGTGA. The ends were cut back, 3 bases at V and 1 base at J, with 9 bases in the middle. CDR3 length equals 14 residues. For the CDR3, the DNA is TGTGCCAGCAGCTTTGCGCCAGGGAACACTGAAGCTTTCTTT. Amino acids: CASSFAPGNTEAFF.

This chain joins TRBV9 and TRBJ2-5; the D gene is possibly TRBD2 (5 bases). Trimming removed 4 bases from V and 0 bases from J, with 19 bases in between. Germline lookup yields CDR1 SGDLS and CDR2 YYNGEE. This CDR3 spans 17 amino acids. The CDR3 reads CASSPTMSGPNQETQYF. The CDR3, as DNA: TGTGCCAGCAGCCCGACTATGTCTGGGCCCAACCAAGAGACCCAGTACTTC.

This clonotype was detected many times. The genes are TRBV5-1 and TRBJ1-6; 8 bases fit TRBD1. The V segment lost 3 bases and the J segment 9 bases; nucleotides outside the gene matches: 8. The CDR3 runs 15 residues. Germline-derived CDR1 and CDR2 are SGHRS and YFSETQ. CDR3 sequence: CASSSVTGEGSPLHF. In DNA, the CDR3 is TGCGCCAGCAGCTCGGTGACAGGGGAAGGTTCACCCCTCCACTTT.

The DNA for the CDR3 is TGTGCCAGCAGTTTAGGGGGACTAGTTGAGTTCTTC. It encodes CASSLGGLVEFF. The chain uses TRBV12-3 or TRBV12-4 and TRBJ2-1; 8 bases map to TRBD2. V trimming: 1 base; J trimming: 14 bases; junction bases outside the gene matches: 4. This CDR3 is 12 amino acids long.

Ten or more counts support this clonotype. V and J are TRBV7-8 and TRBJ1-2, with D possibly being TRBD1 (6 bases). Trimming pared 2 bases from V and 2 bases from J, leaving 9 bases between. The CDR3 runs 14 residues. Germline assignment: CDR1 SGHVS and CDR2 FQNEAQ. The CDR3 sequence is CASSLQGPNYGYTF. In DNA, the CDR3 is TGTGCCAGCAGCTTACAGGGGCCCAACTATGGCTACACCTTC. The full variable domain, completed using reference TRBV7-8 and TRBJ1-2, is GAGVSQSPRYKVAKRGQDVALRCDPISGHVSLFWYQQALGQGPEFLTYFQNEAQLDKSGLPSDRFFAERPEGSVSTLKIQRTQQEDSAVYLCASSLQGPNYGYTFGSGTRLTVV.

This clonotype occurred a few times. The chain couples TRBV20-1 to TRBJ2-7, with TRBD1 identical over 7 bases. Germline lookup yields CDR1 DFQATT and CDR2 SNEGSKA (reference sequence). The J segment lost 0 bases and the V segment lost 3 bases, leaving 14 bases of the junction unmatched. The CDR3 totals 17 residues. CDR3 residues: CSASPGTAQTSSYEQYF. The DNA of the CDR3 is TGCAGTGCTAGCCCCGGGACAGCACAAACCTCCTCCTACGAGCAGTACTTC.

V gene TRBV14 combines with J gene TRBJ1-1; D gene ambiguous. CDR1 is SGHDN, CDR2 FVKESK, per germline. CDR3 size: 12 residues. Trimming removed 0 bases at V and 5 bases at J, with 4 bases between. The DNA of the CDR3 is TGTGCCAGCAGCCAAGAATGGACTGAAGCTTTCTTT. Amino acids: CASSQEWTEAFF.

This clonotype was seen at least ten times. The chain couples TRBV5-5 to TRBJ2-2; tentatively, D is TRBD1 (6 bases). Germline V gives CDR1 SGHKS, CDR2 YYEKEE (reference sequence). The CDR3 extends over 18 amino acids. V was shortened by 4 bases and J by 1 base, with 20 bases between the two germline ends. CDR3 in DNA: TGTGCCAGCAGCCGAACCCCCGGGACACACATGAACACCGGGGAGCTGTTTTTT. This sequence encodes CASSRTPGTHMNTGELFF.

This chain connects TRBV20-1 to TRBJ1-3, with D hard to call. V was cut by 6 bases and J by 0 bases, with 15 bases left in between. The germline CDR1 and CDR2 sequences are DFQATT and SNEGSKA (reference sequence). This CDR3 spans 15 amino acids. The CDR3 sequence is CSAPGGSSSGNTIYF. The CDR3 region has the DNA TGCAGTGCCCCTGGAGGAAGTAGCTCTGGAAACACCATATATTTT.

Only a few counts were recorded for this clonotype. This chain joins TRBV3-1 and TRBJ2-1; no clear D gene. The length of the CDR3 is 15 residues. V was shortened by 4 bases and J by 2 bases, with 12 bases between the two germline ends. Germline lookup yields CDR1 LGHDT and CDR2 YNNKEL (reference sequence). The CDR3 DNA is TGTGCCAGCAGCCGAGAGAGTTTAGCCTACAATGAGCAGTTCTTC. Translating it yields CASSRESLAYNEQFF.

The chain recombines TRBV5-6 with TRBJ2-5; TRBD1 agrees at 10 bases. The CDR3 runs to 17 residues. Germline CDR1 and CDR2: SGHDT and YYEEEE. Losses at the gene ends were 6 bases for V and 4 bases for J; bases not matched to a gene: 15. The CDR3 DNA sequence: TGTGCCAGCAACCCGCTAGGGGACAGGGGATCGTCAGAGACCCAGTACTTC. Translation gives CASNPLGDRGSSETQYF.

The chain uses TRBV29-1 and TRBJ2-4; D might be TRBD1 or TRBD2, each matching 5 bases. This CDR3 has 12 amino acids. The V end lost 4 bases, the J end lost 11 bases, and 15 bases lay between the germline ends. Germline V gene lookup returns CDR1 SQVTM and CDR2 ANQGSEA. CDR3 sequence: CSVVTRGLVQYF. As DNA, the CDR3 is TGCAGCGTTGTCACTAGGGGATTGGTTCAGTACTTC.

This clonotype was found a few times. This rearrangement joins TRBV5-1 to TRBJ1-1; TRBD1 agrees at 8 bases. The CDR3 has 17 residues. Germline V gene lookup returns CDR1 SGHRS and CDR2 YFSETQ. Losses at the gene ends were 4 bases for V and 1 base for J; bases not matched to a gene: 12. The CDR3 DNA sequence: TGCGCCAGCAGCGTAGGGACAGGACCCAGGGGGAACACTGAAGCTTTCTTT. Amino acid sequence: CASSVGTGPRGNTEAFF.

This clonotype was recorded at least ten times. The gene calls are TRBV5-1 and TRBJ2-5, with 12 bases matching TRBD2. There are 16 residues in the CDR3. Losses at the gene ends were 4 bases for V and 5 bases for J; bases not matched to a gene: 9. Germline V lookup: CDR1 SGHRS, CDR2 YFSETQ. The CDR3 spells CASSIRGLAGGETQYF. CDR3 in DNA: TGCGCCAGCAGCATTCGAGGTCTAGCGGGGGGGGAGACCCAGTACTTC.

This clonotype was seen a few times. V is TRBV10-3 and J is TRBJ1-1; possibly TRBD1 for D (6 bases). The germline V and J ends were trimmed by 10 bases and 5 bases, with 17 bases remaining between them. This CDR3 is built from 13 residues. Germline assignment: CDR1 ENHRY and CDR2 SYGVKD. The CDR3 nucleotides are TGTGCCACCGTAGAACAGGGTTTGACTGAAGCTTTCTTT. This sequence encodes CATVEQGLTEAFF.

Comment on this clonotype: One end of the junction does not line up with germline, which may come from a read error. The rearrangement links TRBV30 to TRBJ2-5; no firm D call. The V gene's germline CDR1 is GTSNPN and CDR2 SVGIG (reference sequence). The CDR3 contains 15 residues. As DNA, the CDR3 is TGTGCCTGGATCTACGAGGAGCAGATGAAAGAGACCAAGTACTTC. Its protein is CAWIYEEQMKETKYF.

This clonotype has a handful of counts. The chain links TRBV11-2 to TRBJ2-7; D gene ambiguous. The CDR3 has 14 residues. The V end lost 4 bases, the J end lost 0 bases, and 10 bases lay between the germline ends. Per the germline V gene, CDR1 is SGHAT and CDR2 is FQNNGV. The CDR3 nucleotides are TGTGCCAGCAGCTCCCGACCGGCCTCCTACGAGCAGTACGTC. Its protein is CASSSRPASYEQYV.

This clonotype was recorded a few times. The chain combines TRBV7-2 with TRBJ1-2, with 7 bases aligning to TRBD1. Germline CDR1 is SGHTA and CDR2 is FQGNSA. The length of the CDR3 is 16 residues. The trim removed 7 bases at V and 0 bases at J, leaving 11 bases unmatched. CDR3 bases: TGTGCCAGCACCCAAGCCGGGACAGCTTCTAACTATGGCTACACCTTC. It yields the protein CASTQAGTASNYGYTF.

The gene calls are TRBV3-1 and TRBJ1-5; D perhaps matches TRBD1 (5 bases). There are 13 residues in the CDR3. The germline CDR1 and CDR2 sequences are LGHDT and YNNKEL (reference sequence). Deletions cut 4 bases from V and 3 bases from J, with 7 bases between. CDR3 DNA sequence: TGTGCCAGCAGCCGACAGTACAATCAGCCCCAGCATTTT. Amino acid sequence: CASSRQYNQPQHF. The variable domain in full, completed from reference TRBV3-1 and TRBJ1-5, reads DTAVSQTPKYLVTQMGNDKSIKCEQNLGHDTMYWYKQDSKKFLKIMFSYNNKELIINETVPNRFSPKSPDKAHLNLHINSLELGDSAVYFCASSRQYNQPQHFGDGTRLSIL.